This passage covers 22 T cell receptor beta chains from one sample sequenced in a study of blood T cell repertoires in COVID-19. Produced via immunoSEQ multiplex PCR; TCRdb's table is partial and in-frame only. Among 60,000 to 85,000 clones listed, around 88% were seen once. The specimen was peripheral blood. The receptor source for this set is a woman older than 75 with active or convalescent COVID-19.

The J gene is TRBJ2-1, the V gene TRBV4-2, with 12 bases that match TRBD2. CDR3 length equals 15 residues. CDR1 LGHNA and CDR2 YNFKEQ come from the germline V gene. The V segment lost 1 base and the J segment 6 bases; nucleotides outside the gene matches: 1. The CDR3 is CASSQASGRANEQFF. As DNA, the CDR3 is TGTGCCAGCAGCCAAGCTAGCGGGAGGGCCAATGAGCAGTTCTTC.

This chain joins TRBV5-1 and TRBJ2-1; TRBD2 aligns across 14 bases. The germline V gene encodes CDR1 SGHRS and CDR2 YFSETQ. The CDR3 is made up of 15 amino acids. V shed 4 bases, J shed 5 bases, and the junction held 2 bases outside the gene matches. The CDR3 region has the DNA TGCGCCAGCAGCAAGACTAGCGGGGGGGACAATGAGCAGTTCTTC. It specifies CASSKTSGGDNEQFF.

This chain links TRBV30 with TRBJ2-3; the D gene is possibly TRBD1 (6 bases). Germline CDR1 reads GTSNPN; CDR2 reads SVGIG (reference sequence). V was cut by 3 bases and J by 5 bases, with 12 bases left in between. CDR3 length equals 13 residues. CDR3: CAWRQGNRDTQYF. In DNA form, the CDR3 reads TGTGCCTGGAGACAGGGTAATAGAGATACGCAGTATTTT. The complete variable domain, with remaining parts taken from reference TRBV30 and TRBJ2-3, reads SQTIHQWPATLVQPVGSPLSLECTVEGTSNPNLYWYRQAAGRGLQLLFYSVGIGQISSEVPQNLSASRPQDRQFILSSKKLLLSDSGFYLCAWRQGNRDTQYFGPGTRLTVL.

On this clone itself: The junction shows a germline mismatch at one end, possibly a read error. V usage is TRBV5-1 and J usage is TRBJ2-5; 9 bases line up with TRBD2. There are 16 residues in the CDR3. CDR1 SGHRS and CDR2 YFSETQ come from the germline V gene. The CDR3 DNA reads as TGCGCCAGCAGTTTGGGACTAGCAAGGGGCCAAGAGACCCAGTACTTC. Translation: CASSLGLARGQETQYF.

The sample holds a few counts of this clone. The chain combines TRBV19 with TRBJ2-7; 10 bases are a match to TRBD2. In germline, CDR1 is LNHDA, CDR2 SQIVND (reference sequence). The CDR3 is 15 amino acids. V lost 5 bases to trimming and J lost 4 bases; unmatched junction nucleotides: 8. The DNA for the CDR3 is TGTGCCAGTAGTCCGGGGGGACTAGCGCAATACGAGCAGTACTTC. The encoded protein is CASSPGGLAQYEQYF.

The CDR3 nucleotides are TGTGCCACCAGCAGAGAAAACGCTAGGGACACCAGGAGCTACGAGCAGTACTTC. Translated: CATSRENARDTRSYEQYF. The V gene is TRBV15, the J gene TRBJ2-7, with a weak D call TRBD1 (6 bases). V lost 0 bases, J lost 3 bases, and 21 bases lay in between. This CDR3 has 18 amino acids. Germline loops: CDR1 LNHNV, CDR2 YYDKDF (reference sequence).

This clone was found a few times. The rearrangement links TRBV5-4 to TRBJ1-1; TRBD1 aligns across 8 bases. The germline V gene has CDR1 SGHNT and CDR2 YYREEE (reference sequence). V was clipped by 0 bases and J by 4 bases; unmatched bases: 8. This CDR3 contains 16 residues. The CDR3 spells CASSLGADRGSTEAFF. The CDR3 coding sequence is TGTGCCAGCAGCTTGGGGGCCGACAGGGGAAGCACTGAAGCTTTCTTT.

This clone was seen once. The J gene is TRBJ1-1, the V gene TRBV27, with unresolved D. CDR1 is MNHEY and CDR2 is SMNVEV in the germline V gene (reference sequence). V was clipped by 8 bases and J by 1 base, with 14 bases between them. The CDR3 is 14 residues long. The CDR3 DNA follows: TGTGCCAGCGGCCAACAGCTCCAGAACACTGAAGCTTTCTTT. Translation gives CASGQQLQNTEAFF.

The chain carries TRBV6-5 and TRBJ2-7; possibly TRBD1 for D (5 bases). Between the trimmed V and J ends, which lost 0 bases and 5 bases, there was a span of 8 bases. Germline V CDR1 and CDR2: MNHEY, SVGAGI. This CDR3 has 13 amino acids. CDR3 sequence: CASSYSTVHEQYF. The CDR3 nucleotides are TGTGCCAGCAGTTACTCGACAGTCCACGAGCAGTACTTC.

The chain joins TRBV5-1 to TRBJ1-2; 9 nucleotides agree with TRBD1. There are 16 residues in the CDR3. Germline V gene lookup returns CDR1 SGHRS and CDR2 YFSETQ. V shed 6 bases and J 4 bases; nucleotides not matched to a gene: 13. The CDR3 spells CASTPNPGTGTYGYTF. The DNA of the CDR3 is TGCGCCAGCACCCCCAATCCGGGGACAGGGACCTATGGCTACACCTTC.

The chain links TRBV6-5 to TRBJ2-7; 12 positions match TRBD2. Per germline, CDR1 MNHEY and CDR2 SVGAGI. The CDR3 consists of 15 residues. The junction had 5 bases not matched to a gene; V was cut back by 8 bases and J by 0 bases. In DNA form, the CDR3 reads TGTGCCAGCGGATCTAGCGGGAGGGCCTCCTACGAGCAGTACTTC. Protein: CASGSSGRASYEQYF.

This clone showed up just once. The chain recombines TRBV7-6 with TRBJ1-3, with 7 bases lining up with TRBD1. This CDR3 is built from 15 residues. Unmatched junction bases numbered 7, after V lost 5 bases and J lost 3 bases. The germline V gene has CDR1 SGHVS and CDR2 FNYEAQ. In DNA, the CDR3 is TGTGCCAGCAGCCCAAACAGGGGAAGTGGAAACACCATATATTTT. It is translated as CASSPNRGSGNTIYF.

The V call is TRBV6-5, the J call TRBJ1-2; 9 bases agree with TRBD1. The junction had 4 bases not matched to a gene; V was cut back by 4 bases and J by 7 bases. The CDR3 has 13 residues. Germline values: CDR1 MNHEY, CDR2 SVGAGI. DNA of the CDR3: TGTGCCAGCAGTTCGGGGGACAGGGCTGGCTACACCTTC. It specifies CASSSGDRAGYTF.

The CDR3 sequence is CASSSRGFGNQPQHF. The CDR3 nucleotides are TGTGCCAGCAGCTCAAGGGGTTTCGGCAATCAGCCCCAGCATTTT. The J gene is TRBJ1-5, the V gene TRBV7-8; possibly TRBD1 for D (5 bases). Germline lookup yields CDR1 SGHVS and CDR2 FQNEAQ. The V end was cut by 4 bases, the J end by 2 bases, with 12 bases between. CDR3 length: 15 amino acids.

The V and J genes are TRBV6-2 or TRBV6-3 and TRBJ1-1; TRBD1 aligns across 11 bases. Germline CDR1 is MNHEY and CDR2 is SVGEGT. This CDR3 region has 15 residues. V was clipped by 2 bases and J by 5 bases; unmatched bases: 4. CDR3 amino acids: CASSYAGTGGTEAFF. CDR3 nucleotide sequence: TGTGCCAGCAGTTACGCCGGGACAGGGGGGACTGAAGCTTTCTTT.

V gene TRBV10-1 combines with J gene TRBJ1-4, with 10 bases that match TRBD1. This CDR3 spans 14 amino acids. In germline, CDR1 is WNHNN, CDR2 SYGVQD (reference sequence). The V gene end was trimmed by 4 bases and the J gene end by 7 bases; junction bases not matched to a gene: 3. This CDR3 reads CASSGDRGSEKLFF. CDR3 sequence (DNA): TGCGCCAGCAGTGGGGACAGGGGAAGTGAAAAACTGTTTTTT.

The chain carries TRBV14 and TRBJ2-2; a possible D gene is TRBD1 (5 bases). V was clipped by 2 bases and J by 8 bases, with 18 bases between them. Germline lookup yields CDR1 SGHDN and CDR2 FVKESK. CDR3 length: 16 amino acids. Written as DNA, the CDR3 is TGTGCCAGCAGCCAACTCAGGGCACATACGTCGGGGGAGCTGTTTTTT. Translated, it gives CASSQLRAHTSGELFF.

This chain joins TRBV7-2 and TRBJ2-7; 13 positions match TRBD2. This CDR3 contains 15 residues. With 5 bases clipped from V and 3 bases from J, the junction kept 4 bases outside the gene matches. Germline-derived CDR1 and CDR2 are SGHTA and FQGNSA. CDR3 sequence (DNA): TGTGCCAGCAGCACCAGGACTAGCGGGAGCTACGAGCAGTACTTC. Translating it yields CASSTRTSGSYEQYF.

A note on this clone: Distinct nucleotide sequences in the sample also encode this CDR3. This chain connects TRBV6-2 or TRBV6-3 to TRBJ2-2; D unclear. Between the trimmed V and J ends, which lost 3 bases and 4 bases, there was a span of 3 bases. Germline-derived CDR1 and CDR2 are MNHEY and SVGEGT. There are 12 residues in the CDR3. CDR3 sequence (DNA): TGTGCCAGCAGTTATCGCACCGGGGAGCTGTTTTTT. The encoded protein is CASSYRTGELFF.

The gene calls are TRBV7-2 and TRBJ2-5; TRBD2 aligns across 8 bases. This CDR3 is built from 14 residues. From germline, CDR1 is SGHTA and CDR2 FQGNSA. The junction had 7 bases not matched to a gene; V was cut back by 4 bases and J by 6 bases. The CDR3 loop is CASSSRLATKTQYF. The CDR3 nucleotides read TGTGCCAGCAGCTCCCGACTAGCGACGAAGACCCAGTACTTC.

V and J are TRBV27 and TRBJ2-2; TRBD2 might be the D (5 bases). V was clipped by 6 bases and J by 1 base, with 9 bases between them. The CDR3 extends over 14 amino acids. In germline, CDR1 is MNHEY, CDR2 SMNVEV (reference sequence). This CDR3 is CASRLGRNTGELFF. The CDR3, as DNA: TGTGCCAGCAGATTAGGGAGGAACACCGGGGAGCTGTTTTTT.

The genes are TRBV12-5 and TRBJ2-1, with 12 bases that match TRBD2. CDR3 length equals 19 residues. Germline loops: CDR1 LGHNT, CDR2 FRNRAP. Unmatched junction bases numbered 12, after V lost 5 bases and J lost 1 base. CDR3 residues: CASGLPPASGRGSYNEQFF. The CDR3 DNA reads as TGTGCTAGTGGTCTGCCTCCGGCTAGCGGGAGGGGATCCTACAATGAGCAGTTCTTC.